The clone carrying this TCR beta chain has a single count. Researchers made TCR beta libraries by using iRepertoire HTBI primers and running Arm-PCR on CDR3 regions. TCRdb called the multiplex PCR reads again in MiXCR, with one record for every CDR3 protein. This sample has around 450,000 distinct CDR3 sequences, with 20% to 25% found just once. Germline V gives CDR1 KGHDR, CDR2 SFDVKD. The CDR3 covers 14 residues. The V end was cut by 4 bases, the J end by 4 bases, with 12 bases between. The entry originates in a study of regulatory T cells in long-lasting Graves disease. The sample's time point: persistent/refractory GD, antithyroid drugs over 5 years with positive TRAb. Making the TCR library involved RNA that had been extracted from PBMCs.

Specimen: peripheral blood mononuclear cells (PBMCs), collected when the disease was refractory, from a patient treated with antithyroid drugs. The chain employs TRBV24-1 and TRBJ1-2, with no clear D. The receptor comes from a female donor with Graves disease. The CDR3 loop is CATSDPDLSYGYTF. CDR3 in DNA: TGTGCCACCAGTGACCCTGACCTTTCCTATGGCTACACCTTC.